What follows are 25 T cell receptor beta chains derived from one specimen sequenced in a study of T-cell memory formation after mild COVID-19. TCRdb fed the 5' RACE reads into MiXCR, producing one record per CDR3 protein. The sample shows some 450,000 distinct CDR3 sequences, over 15% of them seen only once. The sample consisted of PBMCs or a T cell subset sorted from them (not recorded which). The source of these receptors is a young man who had mild COVID-19 (a few samples of this study predate the infection). Cell type and time point are not known.

The rearrangement links TRBV18 to TRBJ2-3; 11 nucleotides align to TRBD2. This CDR3 is built from 15 residues. The V gene's germline CDR1 is KGHSH and CDR2 LQKENI. V trimming: 7 bases; J trimming: 1 base; junction bases outside the gene matches: 4. The DNA of the CDR3 is TGTGCCAGCTTCTCACTAGCGGGGGGCACAGATACGCAGTATTTT. This sequence encodes CASFSLAGGTDTQYF.

CDR3 amino acids: CASSLAYGNSYEQYV. The CDR3 region has the DNA TGCGCCAGCAGCTTGGCTTACGGTAACTCCTACGAGCAGTACGTC. This sequence joins TRBV5-1 and TRBJ2-7; no clear D. Germline V gene sequence: CDR1 SGHRS, CDR2 YFSETQ. This CDR3 region has 15 residues. The V gene lost 0 bases and the J gene lost 0 bases, with 10 bases spanning the gap.

Note on this clonotype: A read error may produce the germline difference seen at one junction end. The chain recombines TRBV20-1 with TRBJ2-3, with TRBD2 identical over 11 bases. The CDR3 runs to 16 residues. Looked up from germline, CDR1 is DFQATT and CDR2 is SNEGSKA (reference sequence). Here the CDR3 DNA reads TGCAGTGCTAGAGATCGCCTAGCGGGGGGCACGGATACGCAGTATTTT. Its protein product is CSARDRLAGGTDTQYF.

This rearrangement joins TRBV21-1 to TRBJ1-1. TRBV21-1 is a pseudogene segment. This CDR3 contains 11 residues. The CDR3: CARPTARGAFF. For the CDR3, the DNA is TGTGCCAGACCCACCGCACGAGGAGCTTTCTTT.

CDR3 in DNA: TGCAGTGCTAGGACGCAGGGAAGGGACTATGGCTACACCTTC. It codes for CSARTQGRDYGYTF. The J gene is TRBJ1-2, the V gene TRBV20-1; D might be TRBD1 (5 bases). Trimming stripped 3 bases from V and 3 bases from J, with 14 bases between. Germline-derived CDR1 and CDR2 are DFQATT and SNEGSKA (reference sequence). This CDR3 is 14 amino acids long.

This clonotype was seen only a few times. The chain couples TRBV5-1 to TRBJ2-3; 14 bases are shared with TRBD2. The CDR3 loop spans 15 amino acids. Trimming at V came to 4 bases and at J to 9 bases, leaving 7 bases not matched to a gene. Germline V gene data show CDR1 as SGHRS and CDR2 as YFSETQ. Here the CDR3 DNA reads TGCGCCAGCAGCGTCGGACTAGCGGGGGGCGCCACGCAGTATTTT. Translation: CASSVGLAGGATQYF. Full variable domain (missing parts from reference TRBV5-1 and TRBJ2-3): KAGVTQTPRYLIKTRGQQVTLSCSPISGHRSVSWYQQTPGQGLQFLFEYFSETQRNKGNFPGRFSGRQFSNSRSEMNVSTLELGDSALYLCASSVGLAGGATQYFGPGTRLTVL.

This chain connects TRBV12-3 or TRBV12-4 to TRBJ1-6; 7 nucleotides line up with TRBD1. The CDR3 extends over 15 amino acids. The V and J ends lost 5 bases and 6 bases, in that order; junction bases with no gene match: 7. CDR3: CASSTTDRANSPLHF. CDR3 coding DNA: TGTGCCAGCAGTACCACTGACAGGGCTAATTCACCCCTCCACTTT.

Only a few counts were recorded for this clonotype. V gene TRBV7-2 combines with J gene TRBJ2-7; 9 bases are shared with TRBD1. Germline lookup yields CDR1 SGHTA and CDR2 FQGNSA. The CDR3 covers 15 residues. V shed 2 bases, J shed 3 bases, and the junction held 5 bases outside the gene matches. The CDR3 here is CASSLQTDRGYEQYF. CDR3 nucleotide sequence: TGTGCCAGCAGCTTACAAACGGACAGGGGCTACGAGCAGTACTTC.

This clonotype was counted a few times. This chain connects TRBV2 to TRBJ2-5; 8 bases align to TRBD1. This CDR3 contains 13 residues. Germline CDR1 and CDR2: SNHLY and FYNNEI. The J segment lost 7 bases and the V segment lost 6 bases, leaving 7 bases of the junction unmatched. CDR3 protein: CASRRTGMTTQYF. In DNA form, the CDR3 reads TGTGCCAGCAGGAGGACAGGGATGACGACCCAGTACTTC.

This clonotype came up many times. The rearrangement joins TRBV4-3 to TRBJ2-7; D possibly uses TRBD1 or TRBD2 (5 bases each). Trimming took 0 bases from V and 5 from J, leaving 11 bases between them. This CDR3 has 14 amino acids. Per germline, CDR1 LGHNA and CDR2 YSLEER. CDR3 sequence reads: CASSQDAGTHEQYF. DNA of the CDR3: TGCGCCAGCAGCCAAGACGCAGGGACCCACGAGCAGTACTTC.

This chain joins TRBV12-3 or TRBV12-4 and TRBJ2-7; D not resolved. The CDR3 contains 14 residues. V lost 3 bases and J 3 bases, leaving 12 bases between the germline ends. The CDR3 loop is CASSFGQQSYEQYF. The DNA for the CDR3 is TGTGCCAGCAGTTTCGGGCAGCAGAGCTACGAGCAGTACTTC.

V usage is TRBV12-3 or TRBV12-4 and J usage is TRBJ2-1; D call uncertain. Deletions cut 3 bases from V and 9 bases from J, with 12 bases between. The CDR3 spans 13 residues. The CDR3 DNA reads as TGTGCCAGCAGTTTCCCTGGGGTGGTTGAGCAGTTCTTC. This translates into CASSFPGVVEQFF.

This clonotype appeared a few times. This chain links TRBV5-5 with TRBJ2-3; the match to TRBD2 covers 12 bases. The trim removed 4 bases at V and 1 base at J, leaving 7 bases unmatched. Germline V CDR1 and CDR2: SGHKS, YYEKEE (reference sequence). CDR3 length: 17 amino acids. Here the CDR3 reads CASSPARTSGGTDTQYF. The CDR3 DNA sequence: TGTGCCAGCAGCCCGGCGCGGACTAGCGGGGGCACAGATACGCAGTATTTT. Full variable domain (remainder filled in from reference TRBV5-5 and TRBJ2-3): DAGVTQSPTHLIKTRGQQVTLRCSPISGHKSVSWYQQVLGQGPQFIFQYYEKEERGRGNFPDRFSARQFPNYSSELNVNALLLGDSALYLCASSPARTSGGTDTQYFGPGTRLTVL.

There are many counts of this clonotype. The chain recombines TRBV5-1 with TRBJ1-6, with D possibly being TRBD1 (6 bases). Per the germline V gene, CDR1 is SGHRS and CDR2 is YFSETQ. This CDR3 region has 15 residues. V lost 0 bases and J lost 7, with 11 bases in between. DNA of the CDR3: TGCGCCAGCAGCTTGGGACCAGGGGAAAATTCACCCCTCCACTTT. This encodes CASSLGPGENSPLHF. Filled out from reference TRBV5-1 and TRBJ1-6, the complete variable domain reads KAGVTQTPRYLIKTRGQQVTLSCSPISGHRSVSWYQQTPGQGLQFLFEYFSETQRNKGNFPGRFSGRQFSNSRSEMNVSTLELGDSALYLCASSLGPGENSPLHFGNGTRLTVT.

The CDR3 loop reads CASMGVGTPLDTQYF. As DNA, the CDR3 is TGTGCCAGCATGGGGGTTGGAACCCCGCTAGATACGCAGTATTTT. This chain joins TRBV2 and TRBJ2-3; either TRBD1 or TRBD2 may supply D (5 bases each). CDR1 is SNHLY and CDR2 is FYNNEI in the germline V gene. V was shortened by 7 bases and J by 5 bases, with 19 bases between the two germline ends. There are 15 residues in the CDR3.

This clonotype showed up just a few times. This rearrangement joins TRBV29-1 to TRBJ1-2, with D possibly matching TRBD1 (5 bases). CDR1 and CDR2 (germline): SQVTM, ANQGSEA. The CDR3 has 12 residues. The V and J ends lost 7 bases and 4 bases respectively, with 13 bases between them. CDR3 amino acids: CSATGVRYGYTF. CDR3 DNA: TGCAGCGCCACGGGGGTCCGCTATGGCTACACCTTC. The full variable domain, rest sourced from reference TRBV29-1 and TRBJ1-2, is SAVISQKPSRDICQRGTSLTIQCQVDSQVTMMFWYRQQPGQSLTLIATANQGSEATYESGFVIDKFPISRPNLTFSTLTVSNMSPEDSSIYLCSATGVRYGYTFGSGTRLTVV.

The CDR3 region is CASSQDEGPEQFF. The CDR3 nucleotides read TGCGCCAGCAGCCAAGATGAGGGCCCTGAGCAGTTCTTC. The chain recombines TRBV4-3 with TRBJ2-1; possible D gene TRBD2, 5 bases. CDR3 length equals 13 residues. V lost 0 bases and J lost 9, with 9 bases in between. The germline gives CDR1 LGHNA, CDR2 YSLEER.

This clonotype has just a few counts. The J gene is TRBJ1-6, the V gene TRBV20-1, with D maybe TRBD1 (5 bases). CDR1 is DFQATT, CDR2 SNEGSKA, per germline (reference sequence). With 2 bases removed from V and 0 bases from J, the gap between germline ends came to 8 bases. The CDR3 runs to 15 residues. The CDR3 protein is CSARRGSSYNSPLHF. Here the CDR3 DNA reads TGCAGTGCTAGACGGGGGAGCTCCTATAATTCACCCCTCCACTTT.

This rearrangement joins TRBV4-2 to TRBJ1-1; 9 bases are shared with TRBD1. Germline lookup yields CDR1 LGHNA and CDR2 YNFKEQ. This CDR3 comprises 16 residues. Trimming removed 4 bases from V and 0 bases from J; junction bases left unmatched: 6. The CDR3 nucleotides are TGTGCCAGCAGCCGCCGGGACAGGGACGTGAACACTGAAGCTTTCTTT. Residues: CASSRRDRDVNTEAFF.

This clonotype came up a few times. The chain has TRBV27 and TRBJ2-7; D is possibly TRBD1 or TRBD2 (5 bases each). In germline, CDR1 is MNHEY, CDR2 SMNVEV (reference sequence). This CDR3 comprises 14 residues. Trimming removed 4 bases from V and 4 bases from J, with 14 bases in between. The CDR3 protein is CASSSGRGAYEQYF. CDR3 sequence (DNA): TGTGCCAGCAGTTCCGGTCGAGGGGCTTACGAGCAGTACTTC.

V usage is TRBV6-5 and J usage is TRBJ2-7; D possibly matches TRBD1 or TRBD2 (5 bases each). Between the trimmed V and J ends, which lost 0 bases and 3 bases, there was a span of 15 bases. The CDR3 runs to 16 residues. Germline values: CDR1 MNHEY, CDR2 SVGAGI. Here the CDR3 reads CASSYSRRGRYYEQYF. The CDR3, as DNA: TGTGCCAGCAGTTACTCGCGACGGGGACGCTACTACGAGCAGTACTTC.

This clonotype was detected only a few times. V and J are TRBV4-3 and TRBJ2-5, with 8 nucleotides matching TRBD1. Per germline, CDR1 LGHNA and CDR2 YSLEER. V shed 3 bases and J 4 bases; nucleotides not matched to a gene: 4. The CDR3 consists of 14 residues. CDR3: CASSQGQVPETQYF. CDR3 nucleotide sequence: TGCGCCAGCAGCCAGGGACAGGTCCCAGAGACCCAGTACTTC.

V gene TRBV30 combines with J gene TRBJ2-5; a possible D gene is TRBD2 (6 bases). CDR3 length: 14 residues. Trimming pared 2 bases from V and 5 bases from J, leaving 15 bases between. In germline, CDR1 is GTSNPN, CDR2 SVGIG (reference sequence). CDR3 in amino acids: CAWSPRRGRETQYF. The CDR3 nucleotides read TGTGCCTGGAGTCCCAGGAGGGGACGGGAGACCCAGTACTTC.

The chain employs TRBV6-6 and TRBJ2-1, with 11 bases lining up with TRBD2. Per germline, CDR1 MNHNY and CDR2 SVGAGI (reference sequence). V lost 6 bases and J lost 9; bases outside the gene matches: 4. The CDR3 totals 13 residues. CDR3 in amino acids: CASSPGLAVEQFF. Here the CDR3 DNA reads TGTGCCAGCAGCCCGGGACTAGCGGTTGAGCAGTTCTTC.

This clonotype was detected only a few times. V is TRBV20-1 and J is TRBJ2-1, with 9 bases fitting TRBD2. Germline V gene data show CDR1 as DFQATT and CDR2 as SNEGSKA (reference sequence). The V and J ends lost 6 bases and 7 bases, in that order; junction bases with no gene match: 7. The CDR3 has 13 residues. The CDR3 nucleotides read TGCAGTGCGGCGGGGGGGCAGCAGAATGAGCAGTTCTTC. Protein product: CSAAGGQQNEQFF.